This T cell receptor (beta chain) was retrieved from a study of Graves' ophthalmopathy and Graves' hyperthyroidism. Study details: Untreated patients at initial diagnosis provided peripheral blood. Study findings and constraints: Most expanded clonotypes in thyroid above 0.001 frequency also showed up in blood.

In this sample, this clonotype turned up many times. The antigen is undetermined. Exclusion applied to patients with other autoimmune diseases, uncontrolled infections, pregnancy or lactation. What supplied the PBMCs was about 9.1 ml of fresh peripheral blood. CDR3 size: 17 residues. V lost 3 bases and J 4 bases, leaving 19 bases between the germline ends. Per the germline V gene, CDR1 is LNHNV and CDR2 is YYDKDF (reference sequence). RNA transcripts served as template for amplifying TCR beta CDR3 sequences. Following a first-round RT-PCR that used HTBI primers, a second-round multiplex PCR was carried out. TCRdb re-analysed the multiplex PCR reads in MiXCR, keeping a single row per CDR3 protein. The sample has 200,000 to 250,000 distinct CDR3 sequences, approximately 21% seen once.

Material for sequencing was peripheral blood. The receptor comes from a woman aged 45-60 years with Graves' ophthalmopathy. This chain uses TRBV15 with TRBJ1-3; no clear D gene. CDR3: CATSSKSGSLGGNTIYF. CDR3 nucleotides: TGTGCCACCAGCAGCAAATCCGGATCCCTGGGCGGAAACACCATATATTTT. Supplemented by reference TRBV15 and TRBJ1-3, the full variable domain reads DAMVIQNPRYQVTQFGKPVTLSCSQTLNHNVMYWYQQKSSQAPKLLFHYYDKDFNNEADTPDNFQSRRPNTSFCFLDIRSPGLGDTAMYLCATSSKSGSLGGNTIYFGEGSWLTVV.